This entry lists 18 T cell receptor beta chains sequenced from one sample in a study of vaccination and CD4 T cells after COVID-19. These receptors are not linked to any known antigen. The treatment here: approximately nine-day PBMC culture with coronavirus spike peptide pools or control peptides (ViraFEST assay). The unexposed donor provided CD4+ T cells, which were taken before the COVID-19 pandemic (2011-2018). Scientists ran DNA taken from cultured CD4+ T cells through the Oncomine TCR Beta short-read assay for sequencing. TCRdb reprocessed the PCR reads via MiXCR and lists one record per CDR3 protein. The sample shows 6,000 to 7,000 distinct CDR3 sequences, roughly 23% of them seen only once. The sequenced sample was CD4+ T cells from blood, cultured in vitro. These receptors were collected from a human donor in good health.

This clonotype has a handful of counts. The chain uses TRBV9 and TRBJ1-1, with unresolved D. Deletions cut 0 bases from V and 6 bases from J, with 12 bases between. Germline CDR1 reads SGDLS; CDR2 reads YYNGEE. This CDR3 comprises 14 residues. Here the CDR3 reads CASSVAQVRAEAFF. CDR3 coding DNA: TGTGCCAGCAGCGTAGCTCAAGTACGAGCTGAAGCTTTCTTT.

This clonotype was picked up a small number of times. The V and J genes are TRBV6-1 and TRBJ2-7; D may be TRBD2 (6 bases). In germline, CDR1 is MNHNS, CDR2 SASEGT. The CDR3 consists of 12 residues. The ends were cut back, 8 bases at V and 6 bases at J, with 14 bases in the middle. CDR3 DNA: TGTGCCAGCTCTTTAATGGGGGGCGAGCAGTACTTC. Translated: CASSLMGGEQYF.

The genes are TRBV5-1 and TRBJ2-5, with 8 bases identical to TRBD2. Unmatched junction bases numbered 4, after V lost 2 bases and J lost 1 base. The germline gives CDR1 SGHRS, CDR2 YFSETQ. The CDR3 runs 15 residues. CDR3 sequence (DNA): TGCGCCAGCAGCTTCCAAGCGGGGGCCCAAGAGACCCAGTACTTC. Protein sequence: CASSFQAGAQETQYF.

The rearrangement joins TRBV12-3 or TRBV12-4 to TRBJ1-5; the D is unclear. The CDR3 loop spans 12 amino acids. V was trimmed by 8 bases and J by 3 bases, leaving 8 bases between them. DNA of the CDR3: TGTGCCAGCTGTGTGTACAATCAGCCCCAGCATTTT. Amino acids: CASCVYNQPQHF.

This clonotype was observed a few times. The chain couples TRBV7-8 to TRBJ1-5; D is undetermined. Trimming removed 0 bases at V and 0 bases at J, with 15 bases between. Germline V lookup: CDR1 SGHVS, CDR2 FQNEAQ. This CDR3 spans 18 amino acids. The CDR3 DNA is TGTGCCAGCAGCTTAGCGAACAGCATAATTTATAGCAATCAGCCCCAGCATTTT. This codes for CASSLANSIIYSNQPQHF.

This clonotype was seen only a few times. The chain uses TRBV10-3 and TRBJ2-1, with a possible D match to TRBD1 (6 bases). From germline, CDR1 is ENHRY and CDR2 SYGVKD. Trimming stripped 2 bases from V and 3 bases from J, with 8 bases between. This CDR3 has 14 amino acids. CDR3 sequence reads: CAISEGQIYNEQFF. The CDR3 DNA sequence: TGTGCCATCAGTGAGGGACAGATCTACAATGAGCAGTTCTTC.

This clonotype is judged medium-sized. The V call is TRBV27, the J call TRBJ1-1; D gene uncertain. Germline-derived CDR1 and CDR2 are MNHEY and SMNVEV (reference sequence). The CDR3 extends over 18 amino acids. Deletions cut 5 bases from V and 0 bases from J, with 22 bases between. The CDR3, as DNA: TGTGCCAGCAGTCGAAGGACTGGAGGGCTGATGATGAACACTGAAGCTTTCTTT. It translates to CASSRRTGGLMMNTEAFF.

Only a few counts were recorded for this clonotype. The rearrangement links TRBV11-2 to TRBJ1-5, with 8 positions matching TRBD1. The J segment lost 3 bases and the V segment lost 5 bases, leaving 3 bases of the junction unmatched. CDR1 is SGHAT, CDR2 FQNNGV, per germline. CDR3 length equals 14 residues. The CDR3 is CASSRTGSNQPQHF. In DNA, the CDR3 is TGTGCCAGCAGCCGGACAGGGTCCAATCAGCCCCAGCATTTT.

The DNA of the CDR3 is TGTGCCAGCAGCCAAGGAAGGGGCCCAGATACGCAGTATTTT. Residues: CASSQGRGPDTQYF. The V gene is TRBV4-2, the J gene TRBJ2-3, with D maybe TRBD1 (5 bases). From germline, CDR1 is LGHNA and CDR2 YNFKEQ. CDR3 length: 14 residues. V was pared by 1 base and J by 4 bases, with 9 bases between.

This CDR3 reads CSVGRDIGETQYF. As DNA, the CDR3 is TGCAGTGTGGGCAGGGATATCGGAGAGACCCAGTACTTC. V usage is TRBV20-1 and J usage is TRBJ2-5; maybe TRBD1 (5 bases). The V end was cut by 7 bases, the J end by 4 bases, with 16 bases between. Germline-derived CDR1 and CDR2 are DFQATT and SNEGSKA (reference sequence). The CDR3 is 13 amino acids.

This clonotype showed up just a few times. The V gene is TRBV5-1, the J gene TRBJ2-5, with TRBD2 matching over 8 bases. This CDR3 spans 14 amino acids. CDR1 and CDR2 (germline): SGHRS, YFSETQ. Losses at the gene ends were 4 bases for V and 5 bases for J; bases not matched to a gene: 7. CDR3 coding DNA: TGCGCCAGCAGCCCCGGGGGGGCGGGGGAGACCCAGTACTTC. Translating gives CASSPGGAGETQYF.

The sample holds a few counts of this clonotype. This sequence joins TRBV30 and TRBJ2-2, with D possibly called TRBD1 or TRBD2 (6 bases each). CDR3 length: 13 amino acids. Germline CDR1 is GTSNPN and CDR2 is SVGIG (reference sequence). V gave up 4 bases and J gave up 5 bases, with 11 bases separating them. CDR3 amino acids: CAWNEGGTGELFF. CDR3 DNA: TGTGCCTGGAATGAGGGGGGTACCGGGGAGCTGTTTTTT.

CDR3 DNA sequence: TGCGCCAGCAGCTTGGCGGGATCCTCGCCTGAAGCTTTCTTT. It encodes CASSLAGSSPEAFF. The chain joins TRBV5-1 to TRBJ1-1; no clear D. The ends were cut back, 0 bases at V and 6 bases at J, with 12 bases in the middle. The CDR3 runs to 14 residues. Germline assignment: CDR1 SGHRS and CDR2 YFSETQ.

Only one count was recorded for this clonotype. CDR3 nucleotide sequence: TGTGCCAGCAGCGACCCGGGGGGCCTCGGCGGGGAGCTGTTTTTT. Amino acid sequence: CASSDPGGLGGELFF. The chain carries TRBV9 and TRBJ2-2; D is perhaps TRBD2 (7 bases). The CDR3 contains 15 residues. V was cut by 3 bases and J by 7 bases, with 16 bases left in between. Germline V gene data show CDR1 as SGDLS and CDR2 as YYNGEE.

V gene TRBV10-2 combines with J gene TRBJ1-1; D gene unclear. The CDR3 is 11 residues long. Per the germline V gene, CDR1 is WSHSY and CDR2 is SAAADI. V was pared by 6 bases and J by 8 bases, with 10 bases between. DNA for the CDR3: TGCGCCAGCAGCGATGGGCCCGAAGCTTTCTTT. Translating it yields CASSDGPEAFF.

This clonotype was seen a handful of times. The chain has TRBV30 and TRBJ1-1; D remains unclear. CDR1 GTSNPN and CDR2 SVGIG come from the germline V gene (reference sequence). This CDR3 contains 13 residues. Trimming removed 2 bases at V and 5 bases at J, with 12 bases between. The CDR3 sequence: CAWSSTYSTEAFF. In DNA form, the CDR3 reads TGTGCCTGGAGTTCGACTTACTCGACTGAAGCTTTCTTT.

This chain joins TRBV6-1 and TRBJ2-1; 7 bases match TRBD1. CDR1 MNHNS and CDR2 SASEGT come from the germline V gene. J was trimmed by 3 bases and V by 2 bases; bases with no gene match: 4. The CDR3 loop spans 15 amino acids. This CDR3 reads CASSEWTGDYNEQFF. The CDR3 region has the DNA TGTGCCAGCAGTGAATGGACAGGAGACTACAATGAGCAGTTCTTC.

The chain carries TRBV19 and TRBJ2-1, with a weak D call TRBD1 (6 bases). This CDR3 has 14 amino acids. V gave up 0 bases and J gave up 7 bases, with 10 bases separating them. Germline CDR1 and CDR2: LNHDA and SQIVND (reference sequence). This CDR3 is CASSIDGGRNEQFF. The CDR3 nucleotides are TGTGCCAGTAGTATAGATGGGGGCAGGAATGAGCAGTTCTTC.